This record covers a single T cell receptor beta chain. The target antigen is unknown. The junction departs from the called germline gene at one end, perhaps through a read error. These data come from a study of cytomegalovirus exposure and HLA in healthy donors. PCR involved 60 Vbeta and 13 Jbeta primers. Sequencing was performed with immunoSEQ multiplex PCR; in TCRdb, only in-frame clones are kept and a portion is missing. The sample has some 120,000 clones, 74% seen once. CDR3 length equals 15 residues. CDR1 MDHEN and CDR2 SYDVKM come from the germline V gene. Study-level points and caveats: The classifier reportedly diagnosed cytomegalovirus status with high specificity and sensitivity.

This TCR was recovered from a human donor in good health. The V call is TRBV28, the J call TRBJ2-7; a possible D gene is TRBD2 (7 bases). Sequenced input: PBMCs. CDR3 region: CASGSLGGESGERYF. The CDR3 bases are TGTGCCAGCGGATCTTTAGGGGGGGAATCAGGGGAGCGGTACTTC.